A single sample is the source of the 7 T cell receptor beta chains below, sequenced in a study of T cells in Graves' hyperthyroidism and ophthalmopathy. There were TCR beta CDR3 regions amplified from RNA transcripts. The HTBI primer set served for first-round RT-PCR of the TCR CDR3. MiXCR, applied by TCRdb to the multiplex PCR reads, yields one record per CDR3 protein. The table lists around 250,000 distinct CDR3 sequences, about 15% of them singletons. Sequenced material: blood. Receptor source: a woman aged 40 to 50 with Graves' hyperthyroidism that later progressed to Graves' ophthalmopathy.

Note on this clonotype: A read error may be the cause here, since a much bigger clone is one base away. The chain is built from TRBV5-1 and TRBJ2-7; 10 bases match TRBD1. V dropped 0 bases and J dropped 6; count of bases not matched to a gene: 6. The CDR3 spans 15 residues. The germline V gene has CDR1 SGHRS and CDR2 YFSETQ. The chain's CDR3 is CASSLGATGGSEQYF. The CDR3 nucleotides are TGCGCCAGCAGCTTGGGTGCGACAGGGGGCAGCGAGCAGTACTTC.

This clonotype was seen repeatedly, ten times or more. V and J are TRBV28 and TRBJ1-5; D is perhaps TRBD1 (5 bases). Germline-derived CDR1 and CDR2 are MDHEN and SYDVKM. V was trimmed by 10 bases and J by 2 bases, leaving 12 bases between them. The CDR3 is made up of 13 amino acids. The CDR3 sequence: CAINGGGNQPQHF. CDR3 DNA sequence: TGTGCCATCAACGGGGGTGGCAATCAGCCCCAGCATTTT. The entire variable domain, with the rest obtained from reference TRBV28 and TRBJ1-5, is as follows: DVKVTQSSRYLVKRTGEKVFLECVQDMDHENMFWYRQDPGLGLRLIYFSYDVKMKEKGDIPEGYSVSREKKERFSLILESASTNQTSMYLCAINGGGNQPQHFGDGTRLSIL.

This clonotype occurred many times. The J gene is TRBJ1-5, the V gene TRBV12-3 or TRBV12-4; 8 bases are a match to TRBD1. Trimming cost V 4 bases and J 2 bases; bases outside gene matches: 7. CDR3 length: 16 amino acids. CDR3 sequence: CASSWGRGQGNQPQHF. Here the CDR3 DNA reads TGTGCCAGCAGTTGGGGGAGGGGACAGGGCAATCAGCCCCAGCATTTT.

This clonotype was counted ten times or more. The chain links TRBV29-1 to TRBJ1-5, with TRBD1 matching 9 bases. V lost 5 bases and J lost 0; bases outside the gene matches: 8. This CDR3 has 16 residues. Germline loops: CDR1 SQVTM, CDR2 ANQGSEA. The DNA of the CDR3 is TGCAGCGTTAGGAGACAGGGGGATCATAGCAATCAGCCCCAGCATTTT. It specifies CSVRRQGDHSNQPQHF.

This clonotype has a handful of counts. The rearrangement joins TRBV5-1 to TRBJ2-2; 9 bases are shared with TRBD2. Trimming at V came to 5 bases and at J to 2 bases, leaving 7 bases not matched to a gene. Germline V gene sequence: CDR1 SGHRS, CDR2 YFSETQ. CDR3 size: 16 residues. DNA for the CDR3: TGCGCCAGCAGGGTGACCGGGACTAGCAACACCGGGGAGCTGTTTTTT. It yields the protein CASRVTGTSNTGELFF.

This chain joins TRBV9 and TRBJ2-1; a possible D gene is TRBD1 (6 bases). V was pared by 3 bases and J by 0 bases, with 10 bases between. The V gene's germline CDR1 is SGDLS and CDR2 YYNGEE. The CDR3 runs 15 residues. This CDR3 is CASSAGASSYNEQFF. The DNA for the CDR3 is TGTGCCAGCAGCGCAGGGGCGAGCTCCTACAATGAGCAGTTCTTC.

This clonotype has a count of ten or more. The CDR3 region has the DNA TGTGCCAGCAGTGAAGGGTTGCGGGGATACACAGATACGCAGTATTTT. Translating gives CASSEGLRGYTDTQYF. The V call is TRBV2, the J call TRBJ2-3, with a possible D match to TRBD2 (6 bases). The V end was cut by 1 base, the J end by 2 bases, with 13 bases between. Germline values: CDR1 SNHLY, CDR2 FYNNEI. The CDR3 is made up of 16 amino acids.